This T cell receptor (beta chain) was retrieved from a study of OX40 agonist ivuxolimab in advanced cancers. Study context: Prior anti-PD-1, anti-PD-L1 or anti-CTLA-4 therapy was allowed; roughly 40% had some. Three patients, one with hepatocellular carcinoma and two with cutaneous melanoma, responded partially.

The study's findings and limits: Nonresponders included some who also had low normalized T-cell clonal expansion. Expanded clones were, on average, more numerous among CD8+ T cells than CD4+.

Assay: immunoSEQ multiplex PCR; the TCRdb copy retains only in-frame clones and omits some. This table holds 65,000 to 75,000 clones, 82% found once. Comments on this clone: What it recognizes is unknown.

Per the germline V gene, CDR1 is SGHTA and CDR2 is FQGNSA. The CDR3 totals 13 residues. Trimming took 5 bases from V and 8 from J, leaving 14 bases between them. Sequenced material: CD4+ or CD8+ T cells sorted from blood, taken in a trial of the OX40 agonist ivuxolimab. This receptor was identified in an adult with an advanced solid tumor such as melanoma, head and neck, liver or kidney cancer. The rearrangement joins TRBV7-2 to TRBJ2-3; D gene ambiguous. CDR3 sequence reads: CASSIPPVGTQYF. The CDR3 nucleotides are TGTGCCAGCAGCATCCCTCCGGTCGGTACGCAGTATTTT.